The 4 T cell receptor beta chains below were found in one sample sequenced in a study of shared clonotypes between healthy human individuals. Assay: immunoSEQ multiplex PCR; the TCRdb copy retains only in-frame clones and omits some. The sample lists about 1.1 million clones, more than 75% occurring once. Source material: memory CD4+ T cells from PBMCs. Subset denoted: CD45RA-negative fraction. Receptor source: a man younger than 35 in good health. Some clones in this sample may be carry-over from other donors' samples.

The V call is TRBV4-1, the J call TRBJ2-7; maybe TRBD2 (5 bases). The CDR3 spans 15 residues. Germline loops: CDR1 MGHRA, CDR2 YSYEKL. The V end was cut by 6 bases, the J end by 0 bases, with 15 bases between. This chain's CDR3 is CASRRTAEASYEQYF. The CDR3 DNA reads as TGCGCCAGCAGGCGAACAGCGGAGGCCTCCTACGAGCAGTACTTC.

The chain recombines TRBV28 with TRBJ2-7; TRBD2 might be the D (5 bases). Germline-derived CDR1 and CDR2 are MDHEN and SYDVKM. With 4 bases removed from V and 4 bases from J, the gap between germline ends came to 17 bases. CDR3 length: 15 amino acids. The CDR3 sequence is CASSSPREGLYEQYF. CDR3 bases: TGTGCCAGCAGTTCACCCCGAGAGGGCTTATACGAGCAGTACTTC.

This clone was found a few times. The CDR3 loop reads CASSSLTRQSGKYF. The CDR3 DNA reads as TGTGCCAGCAGTTCACTCACCCGCCAGTCCGGCAAGTACTTC. The V gene is TRBV27, the J gene TRBJ2-7, with unresolved D. In germline, CDR1 is MNHEY, CDR2 SMNVEV (reference sequence). The CDR3 loop spans 14 amino acids. Trimming removed 4 bases at V and 11 bases at J, with 21 bases between.

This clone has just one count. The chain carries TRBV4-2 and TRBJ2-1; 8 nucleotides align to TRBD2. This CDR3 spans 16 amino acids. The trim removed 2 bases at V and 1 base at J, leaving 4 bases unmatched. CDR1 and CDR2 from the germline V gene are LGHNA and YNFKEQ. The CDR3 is CASSQTSGLSYNEQFF. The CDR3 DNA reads TGTGCCAGCAGCCAAACTAGCGGCCTTTCCTACAATGAGCAGTTCTTC.